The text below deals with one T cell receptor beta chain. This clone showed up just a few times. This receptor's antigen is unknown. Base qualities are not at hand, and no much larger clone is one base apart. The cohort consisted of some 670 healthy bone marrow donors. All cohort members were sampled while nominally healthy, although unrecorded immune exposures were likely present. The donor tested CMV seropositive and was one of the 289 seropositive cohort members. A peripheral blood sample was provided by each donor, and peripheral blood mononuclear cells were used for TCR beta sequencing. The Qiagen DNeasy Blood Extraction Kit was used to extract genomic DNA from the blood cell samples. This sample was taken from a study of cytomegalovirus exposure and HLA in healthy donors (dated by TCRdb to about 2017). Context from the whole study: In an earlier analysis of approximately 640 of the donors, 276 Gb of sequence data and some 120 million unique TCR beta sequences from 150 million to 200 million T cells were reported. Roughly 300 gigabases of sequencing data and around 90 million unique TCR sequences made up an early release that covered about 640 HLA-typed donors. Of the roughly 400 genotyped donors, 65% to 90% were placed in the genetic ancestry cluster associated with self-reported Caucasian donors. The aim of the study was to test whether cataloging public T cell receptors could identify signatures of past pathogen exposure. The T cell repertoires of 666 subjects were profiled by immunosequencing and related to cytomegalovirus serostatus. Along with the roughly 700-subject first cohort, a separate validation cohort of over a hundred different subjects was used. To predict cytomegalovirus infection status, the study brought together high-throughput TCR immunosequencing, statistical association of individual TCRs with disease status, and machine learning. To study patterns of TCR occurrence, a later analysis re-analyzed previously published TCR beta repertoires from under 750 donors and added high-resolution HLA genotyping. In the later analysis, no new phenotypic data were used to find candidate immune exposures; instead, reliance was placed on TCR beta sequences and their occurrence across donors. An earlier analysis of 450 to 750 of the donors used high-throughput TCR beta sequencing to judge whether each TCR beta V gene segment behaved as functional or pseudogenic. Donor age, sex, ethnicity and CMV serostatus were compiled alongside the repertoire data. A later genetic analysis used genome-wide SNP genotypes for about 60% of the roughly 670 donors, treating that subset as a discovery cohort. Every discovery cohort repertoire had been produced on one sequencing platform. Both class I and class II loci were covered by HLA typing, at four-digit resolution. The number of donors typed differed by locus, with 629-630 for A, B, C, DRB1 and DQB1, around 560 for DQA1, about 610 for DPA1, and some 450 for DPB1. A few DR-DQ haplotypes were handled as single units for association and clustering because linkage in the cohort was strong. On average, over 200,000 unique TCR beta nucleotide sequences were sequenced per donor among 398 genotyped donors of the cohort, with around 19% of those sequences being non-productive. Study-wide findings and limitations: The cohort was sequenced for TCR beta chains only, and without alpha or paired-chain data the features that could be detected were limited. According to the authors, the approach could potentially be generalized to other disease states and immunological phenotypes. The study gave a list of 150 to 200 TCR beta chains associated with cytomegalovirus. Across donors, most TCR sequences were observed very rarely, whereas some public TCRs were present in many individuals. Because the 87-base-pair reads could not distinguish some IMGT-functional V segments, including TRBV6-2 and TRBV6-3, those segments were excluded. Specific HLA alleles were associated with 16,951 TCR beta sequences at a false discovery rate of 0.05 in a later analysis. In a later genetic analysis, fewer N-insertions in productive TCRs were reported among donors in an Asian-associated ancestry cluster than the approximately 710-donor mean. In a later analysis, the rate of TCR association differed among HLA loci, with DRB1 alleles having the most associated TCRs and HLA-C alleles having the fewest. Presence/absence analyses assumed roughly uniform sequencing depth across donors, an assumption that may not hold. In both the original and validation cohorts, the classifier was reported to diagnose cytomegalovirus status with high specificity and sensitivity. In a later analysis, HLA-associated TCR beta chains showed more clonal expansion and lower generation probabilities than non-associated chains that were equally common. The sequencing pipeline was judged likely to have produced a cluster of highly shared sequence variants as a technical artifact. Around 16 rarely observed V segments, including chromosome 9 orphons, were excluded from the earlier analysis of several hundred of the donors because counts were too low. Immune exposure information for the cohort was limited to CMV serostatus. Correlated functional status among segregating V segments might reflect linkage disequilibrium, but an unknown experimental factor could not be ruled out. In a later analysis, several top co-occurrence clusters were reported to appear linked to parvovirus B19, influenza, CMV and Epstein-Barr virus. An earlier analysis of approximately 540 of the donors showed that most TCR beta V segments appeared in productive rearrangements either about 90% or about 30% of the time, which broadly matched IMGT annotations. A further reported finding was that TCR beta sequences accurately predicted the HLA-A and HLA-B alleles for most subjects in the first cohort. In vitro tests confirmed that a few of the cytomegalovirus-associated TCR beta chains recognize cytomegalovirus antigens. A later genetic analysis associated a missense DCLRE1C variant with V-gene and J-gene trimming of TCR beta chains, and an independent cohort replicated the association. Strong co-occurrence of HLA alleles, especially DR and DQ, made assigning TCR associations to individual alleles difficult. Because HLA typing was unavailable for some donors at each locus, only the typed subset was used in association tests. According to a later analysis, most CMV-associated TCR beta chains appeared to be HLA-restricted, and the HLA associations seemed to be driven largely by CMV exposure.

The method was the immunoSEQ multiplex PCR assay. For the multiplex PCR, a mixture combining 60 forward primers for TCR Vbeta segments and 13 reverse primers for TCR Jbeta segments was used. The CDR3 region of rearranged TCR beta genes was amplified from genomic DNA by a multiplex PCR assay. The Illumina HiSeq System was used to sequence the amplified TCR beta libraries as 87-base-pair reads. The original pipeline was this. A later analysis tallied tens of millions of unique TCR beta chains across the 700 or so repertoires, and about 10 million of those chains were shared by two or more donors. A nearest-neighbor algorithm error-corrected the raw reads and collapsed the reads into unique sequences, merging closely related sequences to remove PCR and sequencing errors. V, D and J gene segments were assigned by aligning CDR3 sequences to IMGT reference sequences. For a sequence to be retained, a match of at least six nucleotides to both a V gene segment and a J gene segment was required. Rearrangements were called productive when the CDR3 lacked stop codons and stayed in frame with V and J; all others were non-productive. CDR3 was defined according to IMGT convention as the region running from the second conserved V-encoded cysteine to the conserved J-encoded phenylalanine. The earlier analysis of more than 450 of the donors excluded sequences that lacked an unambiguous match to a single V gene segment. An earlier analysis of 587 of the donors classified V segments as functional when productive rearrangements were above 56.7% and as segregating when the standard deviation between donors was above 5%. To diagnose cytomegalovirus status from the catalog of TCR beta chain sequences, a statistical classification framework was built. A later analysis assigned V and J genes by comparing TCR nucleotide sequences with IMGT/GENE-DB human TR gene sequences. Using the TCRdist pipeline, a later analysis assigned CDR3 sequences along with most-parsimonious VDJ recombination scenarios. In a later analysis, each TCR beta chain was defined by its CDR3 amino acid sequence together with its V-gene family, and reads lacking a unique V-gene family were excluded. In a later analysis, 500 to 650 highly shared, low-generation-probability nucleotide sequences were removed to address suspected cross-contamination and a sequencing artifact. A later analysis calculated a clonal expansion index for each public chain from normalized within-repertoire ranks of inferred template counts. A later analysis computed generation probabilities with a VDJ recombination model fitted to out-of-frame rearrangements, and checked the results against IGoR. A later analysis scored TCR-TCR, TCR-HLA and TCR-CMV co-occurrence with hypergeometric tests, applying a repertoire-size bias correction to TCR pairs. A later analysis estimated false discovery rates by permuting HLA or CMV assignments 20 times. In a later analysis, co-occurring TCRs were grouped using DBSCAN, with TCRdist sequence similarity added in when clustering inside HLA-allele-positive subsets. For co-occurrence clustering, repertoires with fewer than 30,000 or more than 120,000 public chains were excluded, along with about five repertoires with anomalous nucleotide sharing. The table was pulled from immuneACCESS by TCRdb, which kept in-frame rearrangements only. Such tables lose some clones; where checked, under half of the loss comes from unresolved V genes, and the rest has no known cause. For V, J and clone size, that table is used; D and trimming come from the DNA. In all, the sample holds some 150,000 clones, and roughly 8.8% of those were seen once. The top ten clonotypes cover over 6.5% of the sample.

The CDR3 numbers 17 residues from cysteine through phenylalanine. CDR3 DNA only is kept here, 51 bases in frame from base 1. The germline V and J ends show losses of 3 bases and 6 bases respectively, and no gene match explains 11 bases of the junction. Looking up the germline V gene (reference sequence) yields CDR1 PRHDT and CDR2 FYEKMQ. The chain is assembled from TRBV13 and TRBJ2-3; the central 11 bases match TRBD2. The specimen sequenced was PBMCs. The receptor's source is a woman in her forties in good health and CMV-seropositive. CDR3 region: CASSFLALAGGVDTQYF. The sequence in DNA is TGTGCCAGCAGCTTCCTCGCTCTAGCGGGGGGTGTCGATACGCAGTATTTT.